Described below is a single T cell receptor (beta chain) sequence and its context. Antigen unknown. V dropped 4 bases and J dropped 2 bases, with 4 bases sitting between them. The CDR3 is 12 residues long. Germline V gene sequence: CDR1 SGHTA, CDR2 FQGNSA. The data derive from a study of cytomegalovirus exposure and HLA in healthy donors. Study-wide findings and caveats: According to an earlier analysis, most TCR beta V segments yielded productive rearrangements about 87% or about 30% of the time. According to reports, the classifier identified cytomegalovirus status with high specificity and sensitivity. In a later analysis, at a false discovery rate of 0.05, 17,000 or so TCR beta sequences matched HLA alleles.

PCR amplification relied on 60 Vbeta primers (plus 13 Jbeta primers). In the original analysis: Later reanalysis found around 74 million unique TCR beta chains, around 9.9 million of them shared. Clones were read by immunoSEQ multiplex PCR, and TCRdb kept only the in-frame ones, dropping some. V and J calls and clone size are given by that table; D and trimming were obtained from the DNA. Altogether nearly 110,000 clones are present, approximately 80% being singletons, with the ten largest covering 1.6%. The V and J genes are TRBV7-2 and TRBJ2-3; D ambiguous. The sequence was obtained from a man aged 50 to 60 in good health and CMV-seronegative. Sequenced: PBMCs. The CDR3 loop reads CASSSSTDTQYF. The CDR3 DNA reads TGTGCCAGCAGCTCCTCCACAGATACGCAGTATTTT.